Listed below are T cell receptor beta chains from one sample, sequenced in a study of OX40 agonist ivuxolimab in advanced cancers. Assay used: immunoSEQ multiplex PCR; TCRdb lists only in-frame clones, some missing. The table includes approximately 25,000 clones, 77% detected once. The sequences come from CD4+ or CD8+ T cells sorted from blood, collected in a trial of the OX40 agonist ivuxolimab. These receptors originate from an adult with an advanced solid tumor such as melanoma, head and neck, liver or kidney cancer. The CDR3 runs from the conserved cysteine through the conserved F or W. The D gene is left open where the match is weak. Rows may omit the clone size; those that give it use once, few, many or a size class.

CDR3 DNA: TGCGCCAGCAGCGAACAGGGTGCTGGAAACACCATATATTTT
CDR3 protein: CASSEQGAGNTIYF
J gene: TRBJ1-3
V gene: TRBV5-1
clone size: few
D gene: NA

CDR3 DNA: TGTGCCATCAGTGAATTTGTGGGGGTTGGCTACACCTTC
CDR3 protein: CAISEFVGVGYTF
J gene: TRBJ1-2
V gene: TRBV10-3
clone size: NA
D gene: NA

CDR3 DNA: TGTGCCAGCAGCTTACTTGGGGAGACGGAGCAGTTCTTC
CDR3 protein: CASSLLGETEQFF
J gene: TRBJ2-1
V gene: TRBV7-2
clone size: NA
D gene: NA

CDR3 DNA: TGTGCCAGCAGCCCTGGGACTAGAACGGAGACCCAGTACTTC
CDR3 protein: CASSPGTRTETQYF
J gene: TRBJ2-5
V gene: TRBV4-2
clone size: NA
D gene: TRBD2

CDR3 DNA: TGCGCCAGCAGCCAAGAGGTGCAGGGTTTTGGAAACACCATATATTTT
CDR3 protein: CASSQEVQGFGNTIYF
J gene: TRBJ1-3
V gene: TRBV4-3
clone size: NA
D gene: NA

CDR3 DNA: TGTGCCAGCAGCGTGTATTCCCACGGGGAAGCAGATACGCAGTATTTT
CDR3 protein: CASSVYSHGEADTQYF
J gene: TRBJ2-3
V gene: TRBV9
clone size: NA
D gene: NA

CDR3 DNA: TGCGCCAGCAGTGTGTATCCTACCTTACCCACAGATACGCAGTATTTT
CDR3 protein: CASSVYPTLPTDTQYF
J gene: TRBJ2-3
V gene: TRBV10-1
clone size: NA
D gene: NA

CDR3 DNA: TGTGCCAGCAGCTTAGGGGACTCGAAGCAAGAGACCCAGTACTTC
CDR3 protein: CASSLGDSKQETQYF
J gene: TRBJ2-5
V gene: TRBV7-9
clone size: NA
D gene: NA

CDR3 DNA: TGTGCCAGCAGTGAATTGGTTCCAGAGACCCAGTACTTC
CDR3 protein: CASSELVPETQYF
J gene: TRBJ2-5
V gene: TRBV6-1
clone size: once
D gene: NA

CDR3 DNA: TGTGCCAGCAGCTATACATCAGGGTCCCACAATGAGCAGTTCTTC
CDR3 protein: CASSYTSGSHNEQFF
J gene: TRBJ2-1
V gene: TRBV5-4
clone size: NA
D gene: NA

CDR3 DNA: TGTGCCAGCAGCCATGAGCAGAGAGTTGTCGAGACCCAGTACTTC
CDR3 protein: CASSHEQRVVETQYF
J gene: TRBJ2-5
V gene: TRBV5-4
clone size: NA
D gene: NA

CDR3 DNA: TGTGCCAGCAGCTTGTTCCTGTCTTTGGACAATGAGCAGTTCTTC
CDR3 protein: CASSLFLSLDNEQFF
J gene: TRBJ2-1
V gene: TRBV5-5
clone size: NA
D gene: NA

CDR3 DNA: TGTGCCAGCAGCTTAGGCGGGCCGGGCGGGGAGCTGTTTTTT
CDR3 protein: CASSLGGPGGELFF
J gene: TRBJ2-2
V gene: TRBV7-3
clone size: NA
D gene: NA

CDR3 DNA: TGTGCCAGCACCCCCTGGAGGAAGGCAGATACGCAGTATTTT
CDR3 protein: CASTPWRKADTQYF
J gene: TRBJ2-3
V gene: TRBV28
clone size: NA
D gene: NA

CDR3 DNA: TGCGCCAGCAGCGCCGACAGGGTAGGGTACGAGCAGTACTTC
CDR3 protein: CASSADRVGYEQYF
J gene: TRBJ2-7
V gene: TRBV5-1
clone size: NA
D gene: TRBD1

CDR3 DNA: TGCGCCAGCAGCTACGGGACACCTAACTACGAGCAGTACTTC
CDR3 protein: CASSYGTPNYEQYF
J gene: TRBJ2-7
V gene: TRBV5-1
clone size: NA
D gene: NA

CDR3 DNA: TGTGCCTGGACCCGTCGGGATAGGGGGAACACTGAAGCTTTCTTT
CDR3 protein: CAWTRRDRGNTEAFF
J gene: TRBJ1-1
V gene: TRBV30
clone size: NA
D gene: NA

CDR3 DNA: TGTGCCAGCAAGAAGGGGGCCTACGAGCAGTACTTC
CDR3 protein: CASKKGAYEQYF
J gene: TRBJ2-7
V gene: TRBV27
clone size: NA
D gene: NA

CDR3 DNA: TGTGCCAGCAGCCAATCCCGGACCCTCTCCTACGAGCAGTACTTC
CDR3 protein: CASSQSRTLSYEQYF
J gene: TRBJ2-7
V gene: TRBV4-2
clone size: NA
D gene: NA

CDR3 DNA: TGTGCCAGCAGCTTTATGAGATGGCGGGAGGGCCTCCACGAGCAGTACTTC
CDR3 protein: CASSFMRWREGLHEQYF
J gene: TRBJ2-7
V gene: TRBV5-6
clone size: NA
D gene: TRBD2

CDR3 DNA: TGCGCCAGCAGCTTGGGGGCTAGCGGGAGCCACGAGCAGTACTTC
CDR3 protein: CASSLGASGSHEQYF
J gene: TRBJ2-7
V gene: TRBV5-1
clone size: NA
D gene: TRBD2

CDR3 DNA: TGCGCCAGCGAAAAAGGAGCGGGGGGGACCACAGATACGCAGTATTTT
CDR3 protein: CASEKGAGGTTDTQYF
J gene: TRBJ2-3
V gene: TRBV4-3
clone size: NA
D gene: TRBD2

CDR3 DNA: TGTGCCAGCAGCGTAGGTGTAGCGGGGGGCTACGAGCAGTACTTC
CDR3 protein: CASSVGVAGGYEQYF
J gene: TRBJ2-7
V gene: TRBV9
clone size: NA
D gene: TRBD2

CDR3 DNA: TGTGCCAGTACGGGAAGGGGGACAGGAAATTCACCCCTCCACTTT
CDR3 protein: CASTGRGTGNSPLHF
J gene: TRBJ1-6
V gene: TRBV19
clone size: medium-sized
D gene: TRBD1

CDR3 DNA: TGTGCCAGCAGCTCGACACTACAGGGGATTGAGCAGTTCTTC
CDR3 protein: CASSSTLQGIEQFF
J gene: TRBJ2-1
V gene: TRBV5-5
clone size: NA
D gene: TRBD1

CDR3 DNA: TGCAGCGTTAGGGCGGGGGCGACTGAAGCTTTCTTT
CDR3 protein: CSVRAGATEAFF
J gene: TRBJ1-1
V gene: TRBV29-1
clone size: NA
D gene: NA

CDR3 DNA: TGTGCCAGCAGCTTGGGACCCCTAATGAGCATTCAGTACTTC
CDR3 protein: CASSLGPLMSIQYF
J gene: TRBJ2-4
V gene: TRBV11-2
clone size: once
D gene: NA

CDR3 DNA: TGCGCCAGCAGCCAAGATAGTAGCGACTCCTACGAGCAGTACTTC
CDR3 protein: CASSQDSSDSYEQYF
J gene: TRBJ2-7
V gene: TRBV4-3
clone size: NA
D gene: NA

CDR3 DNA: TGTGCCATCGGTAGTGGGGATGGCTACACCTTC
CDR3 protein: CAIGSGDGYTF
J gene: TRBJ1-2
V gene: TRBV10-3
clone size: few
D gene: NA

CDR3 DNA: TGTGCCAGCAGCTTACTTAGCACAGATACGCAGTATTTT
CDR3 protein: CASSLLSTDTQYF
J gene: TRBJ2-3
V gene: TRBV5-4
clone size: NA
D gene: NA

CDR3 DNA: TGTGCCAGCAGCGAACAGGGGGCAGGCACTGAAGCTTTCTTT
CDR3 protein: CASSEQGAGTEAFF
J gene: TRBJ1-1
V gene: TRBV9
clone size: NA
D gene: TRBD1

CDR3 DNA: TGTGCCAGCAGCCCGCGTGGGGGGTGGGAGCAAGAGACCCAGTACTTC
CDR3 protein: CASSPRGGWEQETQYF
J gene: TRBJ2-5
V gene: TRBV5-6
clone size: few
D gene: NA

CDR3 DNA: TGCGCCAGCAGCCAGACTAGCGGGGGGGTGAGGACCACAGATACGCAGTATTTT
CDR3 protein: CASSQTSGGVRTTDTQYF
J gene: TRBJ2-3
V gene: TRBV4-1
clone size: NA
D gene: TRBD2

CDR3 DNA: TGTGCCAGCAGCGTAGTGTACACCGGGGAGCTGTTTTTT
CDR3 protein: CASSVVYTGELFF
J gene: TRBJ2-2
V gene: TRBV9
clone size: few
D gene: NA

CDR3 DNA: TGTGCCAGCAGCCAATCGTCAGGGGGGAGCACTGAAGCTTTCTTT
CDR3 protein: CASSQSSGGSTEAFF
J gene: TRBJ1-1
V gene: TRBV16
clone size: NA
D gene: TRBD1

CDR3 DNA: TGTGCCAGCAGCTTATCCGGAACGAATCAGCCCCAGCATTTT
CDR3 protein: CASSLSGTNQPQHF
J gene: TRBJ1-5
V gene: TRBV7-8
clone size: NA
D gene: NA

CDR3 DNA: TGTGCCAGCAGCTTAAGCGGGGGGACCTCCTACAATGAGCAGTTCTTC
CDR3 protein: CASSLSGGTSYNEQFF
J gene: TRBJ2-1
V gene: TRBV11-2
clone size: NA
D gene: TRBD2

CDR3 DNA: TGTGCCAGCAGCTCGGGGACAGGAGGATTACCTGGCTACACCTTC
CDR3 protein: CASSSGTGGLPGYTF
J gene: TRBJ1-2
V gene: TRBV11-2
clone size: NA
D gene: TRBD1

CDR3 DNA: TGTGCCTGGCATCAGGAGCTCTATGGCTACACCTTC
CDR3 protein: CAWHQELYGYTF
J gene: TRBJ1-2
V gene: TRBV30
clone size: NA
D gene: NA

CDR3 DNA: TGTGCCAGCAGTGGGACAGACTACGCCTACGAGCAGTACTTC
CDR3 protein: CASSGTDYAYEQYF
J gene: TRBJ2-7
V gene: TRBV2
clone size: NA
D gene: NA

CDR3 DNA: TGCGCCAGCAGCAGGGATGGAACAAACACAAACGTCCTGACTTTC
CDR3 protein: CASSRDGTNTNVLTF
J gene: TRBJ2-6
V gene: TRBV5-1
clone size: medium-sized
D gene: NA

CDR3 DNA: TGTGCCAGCAGCTTGATGGGGGGGCAGGTCGAAAAACTGTTTTTT
CDR3 protein: CASSLMGGQVEKLFF
J gene: TRBJ1-4
V gene: TRBV5-6
clone size: NA
D gene: NA

CDR3 DNA: TGTGCCAGCAGCTCCCCGGGGTCGTACGAGCAGTACTTC
CDR3 protein: CASSSPGSYEQYF
J gene: TRBJ2-7
V gene: TRBV5-4
clone size: NA
D gene: NA

CDR3 DNA: TGTGCCACCAGCAACCCGGACAGGGTCCCTGAAGCTTTCTTT
CDR3 protein: CATSNPDRVPEAFF
J gene: TRBJ1-1
V gene: TRBV15
clone size: NA
D gene: TRBD1

CDR3 DNA: TGCAGCGCGATGCCTAGCTCCTACGAGCAGTACTTC
CDR3 protein: CSAMPSSYEQYF
J gene: TRBJ2-7
V gene: TRBV29-1
clone size: NA
D gene: NA

CDR3 DNA: TGTGCCAGCAGCGTTAGGCTAGCAATCGTCAATGAGCAGTTCTTC
CDR3 protein: CASSVRLAIVNEQFF
J gene: TRBJ2-1
V gene: TRBV9
clone size: NA
D gene: NA

CDR3 DNA: TGTGCCAGCAGCCAGGACAGCTATGGCTACACCTTC
CDR3 protein: CASSQDSYGYTF
J gene: TRBJ1-2
V gene: TRBV5-6
clone size: NA
D gene: NA

CDR3 DNA: TGCGCCAGCAGCCAAGATATGAGGACAAAAGCTTTCTTT
CDR3 protein: CASSQDMRTKAFF
J gene: TRBJ1-1
V gene: TRBV4-3
clone size: NA
D gene: NA

CDR3 DNA: TGTGCCAGCAGTCGTCTAGCGGGAGGGCCCAACAATGAGCAGTTCTTC
CDR3 protein: CASSRLAGGPNNEQFF
J gene: TRBJ2-1
V gene: TRBV4-2
clone size: NA
D gene: TRBD2